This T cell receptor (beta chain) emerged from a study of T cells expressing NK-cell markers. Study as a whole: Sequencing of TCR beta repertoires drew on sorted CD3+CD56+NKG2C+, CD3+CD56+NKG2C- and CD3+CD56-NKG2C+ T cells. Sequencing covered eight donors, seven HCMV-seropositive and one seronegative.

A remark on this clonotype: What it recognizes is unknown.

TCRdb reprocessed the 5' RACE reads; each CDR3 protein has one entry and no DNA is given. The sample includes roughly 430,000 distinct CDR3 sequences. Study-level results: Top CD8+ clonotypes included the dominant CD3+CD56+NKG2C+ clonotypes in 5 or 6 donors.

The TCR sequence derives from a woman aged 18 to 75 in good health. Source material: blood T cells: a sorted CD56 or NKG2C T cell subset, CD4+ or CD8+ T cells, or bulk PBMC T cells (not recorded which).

CDR3 in amino acids: CASSTYRGSSEQYF. The chain uses TRBV12-3 or TRBV12-4 and TRBJ2-7; TCRdb picks TRBD1, but there is no DNA to check that call. The CDR3 totals 14 residues.